This is a list of T cell receptor beta chains from one sample in a study of neoadjuvant nivolumab and ipilimumab in lung cancer. Assay: immunoSEQ multiplex PCR; the TCRdb copy retains only in-frame clones and omits some. The repertoire has 18,000 or so clones, around three quarters of them found once; the top ten carry around 9.2%. The input for sequencing was tumor tissue, taken after neoadjuvant nivolumab, alone or with ipilimumab, at or shortly before surgery. Receptors were obtained from an adult with non-small cell lung cancer. The CDR3 runs from the conserved cysteine through the conserved F or W. The D gene is left open where the match is weak. Expanded clones get a size class; other rows say once, few or many, or leave the size out.

d_call: TRBD2; j_call: TRBJ2-7; v_call: TRBV6-1; clone_size: .; cdr3_aa: CASSEVSGGANDEQYF; cdr3_nt: TGTGCCAGCAGTGAGGTTAGCGGGGGGGCCAACGACGAGCAGTACTTC
d_call: TRBD1; j_call: TRBJ1-5; v_call: TRBV7-8; clone_size: .; cdr3_aa: CASSSGTDFQPQHF; cdr3_nt: TGTGCCAGCAGCTCCGGGACAGACTTTCAGCCCCAGCATTTT
d_call: .; j_call: TRBJ2-5; v_call: TRBV25-1; clone_size: .; cdr3_aa: CASSEVGARETQYF; cdr3_nt: TGTGCCAGCAGTGAAGTCGGGGCCCGAGAGACCCAGTACTTC
d_call: .; j_call: TRBJ1-2; v_call: TRBV7-8; clone_size: .; cdr3_aa: CASTSLGVGGGYTF; cdr3_nt: TGTGCCAGCACTTCCCTCGGAGTGGGCGGCGGCTACACCTTC
d_call: TRBD1; j_call: TRBJ1-6; v_call: TRBV2; clone_size: .; cdr3_aa: CASSGQGATLGSPLHF; cdr3_nt: TGTGCCAGCAGTGGGCAGGGGGCCACCCTCGGTTCACCCCTCCACTTT
d_call: .; j_call: TRBJ2-3; v_call: TRBV18; clone_size: .; cdr3_aa: CASSPHRPGAQSTDTQYF; cdr3_nt: TGTGCCAGCTCACCACATCGCCCGGGGGCCCAAAGCACAGATACGCAGTATTTT
d_call: .; j_call: TRBJ2-1; v_call: TRBV7-6; clone_size: .; cdr3_aa: CASSLDTDNNEQFF; cdr3_nt: TGTGCCAGCAGCTTAGACACGGATAACAATGAGCAGTTCTTC
d_call: .; j_call: TRBJ2-7; v_call: TRBV6-1; clone_size: .; cdr3_aa: CASSAAGRVSYEQYF; cdr3_nt: TGTGCCAGCAGTGCGGCGGGCAGGGTTTCCTACGAGCAGTACTTC
d_call: TRBD1; j_call: TRBJ1-5; v_call: TRBV5-1; clone_size: once; cdr3_aa: CASSFSGGPNQPQHF; cdr3_nt: TGCGCCAGCAGCTTCTCAGGGGGCCCCAATCAGCCCCAGCATTTT
d_call: .; j_call: TRBJ2-2; v_call: TRBV6-5; clone_size: .; cdr3_aa: CASSSTTGELFF; cdr3_nt: TGTGCCAGCAGTTCAACCACCGGGGAGCTGTTTTTT
d_call: .; j_call: TRBJ2-3; v_call: TRBV5-5; clone_size: .; cdr3_aa: CASSRTSTDTQYF; cdr3_nt: TGTGCCAGCAGTCGGACTAGCACAGATACGCAGTATTTT
d_call: .; j_call: TRBJ1-6; v_call: TRBV28; clone_size: few; cdr3_aa: CASSLRGNSPLHF; cdr3_nt: TGTGCCAGCAGTTTAAGGGGTAATTCACCCCTCCACTTT
d_call: .; j_call: TRBJ1-2; v_call: TRBV10-3; clone_size: .; cdr3_aa: CAISETGPRGYTF; cdr3_nt: TGTGCCATCAGTGAGACAGGGCCTCGGGGCTACACCTTC
d_call: TRBD1; j_call: TRBJ1-1; v_call: TRBV6-4; clone_size: .; cdr3_aa: CASRTTGGEAFF; cdr3_nt: TGTGCCAGCAGGACTACAGGGGGTGAAGCTTTCTTT
d_call: .; j_call: TRBJ2-5; v_call: TRBV19; clone_size: once; cdr3_aa: CASSMWGGAQETQYF; cdr3_nt: TGTGCCAGTAGTATGTGGGGGGGGGCACAGGAGACCCAGTACTTC
d_call: .; j_call: TRBJ1-2; v_call: TRBV7-2; clone_size: few; cdr3_aa: CASRYQGWDGYTF; cdr3_nt: TGTGCCAGCAGATATCAGGGGTGGGATGGCTACACCTTC
d_call: TRBD2; j_call: TRBJ2-1; v_call: TRBV29-1; clone_size: .; cdr3_aa: CSVASSGVSYNEQFF; cdr3_nt: TGCAGCGTTGCGTCTAGCGGTGTTTCCTACAATGAGCAGTTCTTC
d_call: TRBD1; j_call: TRBJ2-1; v_call: TRBV18; clone_size: .; cdr3_aa: CASSPNPGQGLNEQFF; cdr3_nt: TGTGCCAGCTCACCCAATCCGGGACAGGGACTCAATGAGCAGTTCTTC
d_call: TRBD1; j_call: TRBJ1-5; v_call: TRBV30; clone_size: .; cdr3_aa: CAWSELGQGRGNQPQHF; cdr3_nt: TGTGCCTGGAGTGAATTGGGACAGGGAAGAGGGAATCAGCCCCAGCATTTT
d_call: TRBD2; j_call: TRBJ2-3; v_call: TRBV6-6; clone_size: .; cdr3_aa: CASTGGGGMSTDTQYF; cdr3_nt: TGTGCCAGCACCGGTGGCGGGGGGATGAGCACAGATACGCAGTATTTT
d_call: .; j_call: TRBJ1-2; v_call: TRBV30; clone_size: few; cdr3_aa: CAWSVWALTNYGYTF; cdr3_nt: TGTGCCTGGAGTGTATGGGCACTTACTAACTATGGCTACACCTTC
d_call: TRBD1; j_call: TRBJ1-6; v_call: TRBV6-6; clone_size: once; cdr3_aa: CASSNRGSDSPLHF; cdr3_nt: TGTGCCAGCAGCAACAGGGGGTCAGATTCACCCCTCCACTTT
d_call: .; j_call: TRBJ1-2; v_call: TRBV5-1; clone_size: .; cdr3_aa: CASSLPMGEDGYTF; cdr3_nt: TGCGCCAGCAGCCTGCCAATGGGGGAAGATGGCTACACCTTC
d_call: .; j_call: TRBJ1-2; v_call: TRBV27; clone_size: once; cdr3_aa: CASSFSKGGGSGYTF; cdr3_nt: TGTGCCAGCAGTTTCTCAAAAGGCGGGGGCAGCGGCTACACCTTC
d_call: .; j_call: TRBJ1-6; v_call: TRBV6-5; clone_size: .; cdr3_aa: CASSGETDSPLHF; cdr3_nt: TGTGCCAGCAGTGGAGAGACTGATTCACCCCTCCACTTT
d_call: .; j_call: TRBJ2-3; v_call: TRBV5-6; clone_size: .; cdr3_aa: CASSLGLSSTDTQYF; cdr3_nt: TGTGCCAGCAGCTTGGGGTTATCTAGCACAGATACGCAGTATTTT
d_call: TRBD1; j_call: TRBJ2-5; v_call: TRBV11-2; clone_size: .; cdr3_aa: CASSAGQGAAPTQYF; cdr3_nt: TGTGCCAGCAGCGCTGGACAGGGGGCGGCCCCGACCCAGTACTTC
d_call: TRBD2; j_call: TRBJ2-3; v_call: TRBV7-8; clone_size: .; cdr3_aa: CASRSPGTSGYSTDTQYF; cdr3_nt: TGTGCCAGCAGATCACCGGGGACTAGCGGGTATAGCACAGATACGCAGTATTTT
d_call: TRBD1; j_call: TRBJ1-2; v_call: TRBV7-8; clone_size: .; cdr3_aa: CASSEGQGDYGYTF; cdr3_nt: TGTGCCAGCAGCGAAGGACAGGGCGACTATGGCTACACCTTC
d_call: .; j_call: TRBJ1-1; v_call: TRBV29-1; clone_size: .; cdr3_aa: CSGVDRAVNTEAFF; cdr3_nt: TGCAGCGGTGTGGACAGAGCAGTGAACACTGAAGCTTTCTTT
d_call: .; j_call: TRBJ1-4; v_call: TRBV5-1; clone_size: .; cdr3_aa: CASSVGPGAEKLFF; cdr3_nt: TGCGCCAGCAGCGTGGGCCCTGGGGCCGAAAAACTGTTTTTT
d_call: .; j_call: TRBJ1-1; v_call: TRBV10-3; clone_size: .; cdr3_aa: CAISGGTTGTEAFF; cdr3_nt: TGTGCCATCAGTGGAGGGACAACGGGAACTGAAGCTTTCTTT
d_call: .; j_call: TRBJ1-2; v_call: TRBV5-5; clone_size: .; cdr3_aa: CASSPKQGNYGYTF; cdr3_nt: TGTGCCAGCAGCCCGAAACAGGGTAACTATGGCTACACCTTC
d_call: TRBD1; j_call: TRBJ1-5; v_call: TRBV30; clone_size: once; cdr3_aa: CAWSGTQGGIQPQHF; cdr3_nt: TGTGCCTGGAGCGGAACCCAGGGGGGAATACAGCCCCAGCATTTT
d_call: .; j_call: TRBJ2-7; v_call: TRBV7-9; clone_size: .; cdr3_aa: CASTQGSGEQYF; cdr3_nt: TGTGCCAGCACCCAGGGGTCGGGCGAGCAGTACTTC
d_call: .; j_call: TRBJ1-1; v_call: TRBV6-6; clone_size: .; cdr3_aa: CASTQSQGPFAEAFF; cdr3_nt: TGTGCCAGCACCCAAAGTCAGGGCCCCTTCGCTGAAGCTTTCTTT
d_call: .; j_call: TRBJ2-7; v_call: TRBV7-2; clone_size: .; cdr3_aa: CASSPTSYEQYF; cdr3_nt: TGTGCCAGCAGCCCGACCTCCTACGAGCAGTACTTC
d_call: .; j_call: TRBJ2-6; v_call: TRBV7-8; clone_size: once; cdr3_aa: CASRTAGANVLTF; cdr3_nt: TGTGCCAGCCGAACTGCTGGGGCCAACGTCCTGACTTTC
d_call: .; j_call: TRBJ1-1; v_call: TRBV7-9; clone_size: .; cdr3_aa: CASSLDRTGEAFF; cdr3_nt: TGTGCCAGCAGCTTAGACAGGACCGGTGAAGCTTTCTTT
d_call: .; j_call: TRBJ2-2; v_call: TRBV9; clone_size: .; cdr3_aa: CASSLRGGGELFF; cdr3_nt: TGTGCCAGCAGCCTCCGGGGAGGCGGGGAGCTGTTTTTT
d_call: TRBD2; j_call: TRBJ2-2; v_call: TRBV2; clone_size: .; cdr3_aa: CASTREAGASTGELFF; cdr3_nt: TGTGCCAGCACAAGGGAAGCGGGGGCCTCCACCGGGGAGCTGTTTTTT
d_call: .; j_call: TRBJ1-4; v_call: TRBV7-6; clone_size: .; cdr3_aa: CASSPLDGGNEKLFF; cdr3_nt: TGTGCCAGCAGCCCCCTCGATGGGGGAAATGAAAAACTGTTTTTT
d_call: .; j_call: TRBJ1-4; v_call: TRBV12-2; clone_size: .; cdr3_aa: CASRSNTPPNEKLFF; cdr3_nt: TGTGCAAGTCGCTCAAATACCCCACCTAATGAAAAACTGTTTTTT
d_call: .; j_call: TRBJ1-1; v_call: TRBV4-3; clone_size: few; cdr3_aa: CASSQERGNEREAFF; cdr3_nt: TGCGCCAGCAGCCAAGAAAGGGGGAACGAGCGTGAAGCTTTCTTT
d_call: .; j_call: TRBJ2-2; v_call: TRBV2; clone_size: .; cdr3_aa: CASSASLGSRKNTGELFF; cdr3_nt: TGTGCCAGCAGTGCATCGTTAGGCTCCCGGAAGAACACCGGGGAGCTGTTTTTT
d_call: .; j_call: TRBJ1-2; v_call: TRBV16; clone_size: .; cdr3_aa: CASSQPGEGYGYTF; cdr3_nt: TGTGCCAGCAGCCAGCCAGGGGAGGGCTATGGCTACACCTTC
d_call: TRBD1; j_call: TRBJ2-2; v_call: TRBV7-9; clone_size: .; cdr3_aa: CASSFGQGGSNTGELFF; cdr3_nt: TGTGCCAGCAGCTTCGGACAGGGTGGGTCCAACACCGGGGAGCTGTTTTTT
d_call: TRBD1; j_call: TRBJ1-2; v_call: TRBV28; clone_size: .; cdr3_aa: CASSTGGDGYTF; cdr3_nt: TGTGCCAGCAGCACAGGGGGCGATGGCTACACCTTC
d_call: .; j_call: TRBJ2-2; v_call: TRBV11-3; clone_size: .; cdr3_aa: CASSSSLGTGELFF; cdr3_nt: TGTGCCAGCAGCTCGTCCCTGGGCACCGGGGAGCTGTTTTTT
d_call: TRBD2; j_call: TRBJ2-2; v_call: TRBV9; clone_size: few; cdr3_aa: CASSVVLAGTGELFF; cdr3_nt: TGTGCCAGCAGCGTAGTTCTAGCGGGCACCGGGGAGCTGTTTTTT
d_call: .; j_call: TRBJ1-2; v_call: TRBV5-8; clone_size: .; cdr3_aa: CASSLGWGFNYGYTF; cdr3_nt: TGTGCCAGCAGCTTGGGCTGGGGCTTTAACTATGGCTACACCTTC
d_call: .; j_call: TRBJ1-5; v_call: TRBV28; clone_size: .; cdr3_aa: CASSATQGIGHQPQHF; cdr3_nt: TGTGCCAGCAGTGCGACACAGGGAATCGGGCATCAGCCCCAGCATTTT
d_call: .; j_call: TRBJ1-4; v_call: TRBV18; clone_size: .; cdr3_aa: CASSRTRGKGEKLFF; cdr3_nt: TGTGCCAGCTCCCGGACGAGGGGAAAGGGTGAAAAACTGTTTTTT
d_call: .; j_call: TRBJ1-5; v_call: TRBV10-3; clone_size: .; cdr3_aa: CAISEGRNSNQPQHF; cdr3_nt: TGTGCCATCAGTGAAGGACGGAATAGCAATCAGCCCCAGCATTTT
d_call: .; j_call: TRBJ1-1; v_call: TRBV14; clone_size: .; cdr3_aa: CASSQDQRASAFF; cdr3_nt: TGTGCCAGCAGCCAAGATCAAAGGGCGTCAGCTTTCTTT
d_call: .; j_call: TRBJ2-2; v_call: TRBV7-3; clone_size: few; cdr3_aa: CASSLARAGPLAGELFF; cdr3_nt: TGTGCCAGCAGCTTAGCCCGGGCGGGCCCTCTTGCCGGGGAGCTGTTTTTT
d_call: TRBD1; j_call: TRBJ2-2; v_call: TRBV11-3; clone_size: .; cdr3_aa: CASSPYWTGNTGELFF; cdr3_nt: TGTGCCAGCAGCCCCTACTGGACAGGGAACACCGGGGAGCTGTTTTTT
d_call: .; j_call: TRBJ1-2; v_call: TRBV29-1; clone_size: .; cdr3_aa: CSVVAQELTFYGYTF; cdr3_nt: TGCAGCGTTGTAGCTCAAGAACTGACCTTCTATGGCTACACCTTC
d_call: .; j_call: TRBJ1-2; v_call: TRBV15; clone_size: medium-sized; cdr3_aa: CATSRDSMASDYGYTF; cdr3_nt: TGTGCCACCAGCAGAGATAGCATGGCCTCGGACTATGGCTACACCTTC